This T cell receptor beta chain came from a study of cytomegalovirus exposure and HLA in healthy donors. Study at large: An early data release held 80 million or so unique TCRs from HLA-typed donors. Study results and limitations: A later analysis associated 16,951 TCR beta sequences with HLA alleles at a 0.05 false discovery rate. In a later analysis, a genetic analysis reported fewer productive-TCR N-insertions in an Asian-associated ancestry cluster than the cohort average. Reportedly, cytomegalovirus status was diagnosed with high sensitivity and specificity.

With respect to this clone: The antigen is not known.

The PCR ran on 60 Vbeta and 13 Jbeta primers. Repertoires were generated with immunoSEQ multiplex PCR, while TCRdb's copy carries only in-frame clones and drops some. The listing records 130,000 to 150,000 clones. Germline loops: CDR1 SGDLS, CDR2 YYNGEE. The CDR3 consists of 17 residues. V was cut by 4 bases and J by 8 bases, with 27 bases left in between. Sequencing was performed on PBMCs. The clonotype comes from a male donor in good health and CMV-seronegative. The gene calls are TRBV9 and TRBJ1-2, with D possibly being TRBD1 (6 bases). The CDR3 sequence is CASSPGRGARGGGGYTF. The CDR3 bases are TGTGCCAGCAGCCCCGGACGAGGAGCCAGGGGTGGAGGAGGCTACACCTTC. Supplemented by reference TRBV9 and TRBJ1-2, the full variable domain reads DSGVTQTPKHLITATGQRVTLRCSPRSGDLSVYWYQQSLDQGLQFLIQYYNGEERAKGNILERFSAQQFPDLHSELNLSSLELGDSALYFCASSPGRGARGGGGYTFGSGTRLTVV.